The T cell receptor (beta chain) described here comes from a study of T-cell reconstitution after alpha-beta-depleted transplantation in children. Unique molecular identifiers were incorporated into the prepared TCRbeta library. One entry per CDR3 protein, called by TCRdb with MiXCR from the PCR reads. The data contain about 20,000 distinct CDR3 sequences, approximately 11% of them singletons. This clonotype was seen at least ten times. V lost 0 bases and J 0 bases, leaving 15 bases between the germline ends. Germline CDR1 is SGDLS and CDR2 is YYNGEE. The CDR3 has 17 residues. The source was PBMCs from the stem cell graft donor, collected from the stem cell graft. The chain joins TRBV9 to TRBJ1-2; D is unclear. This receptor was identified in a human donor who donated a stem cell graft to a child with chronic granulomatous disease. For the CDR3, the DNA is TGTGCCAGCAGCGTAGAGGGTTCGGGGTTTCCTAACTATGGCTACACCTTC. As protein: CASSVEGSGFPNYGYTF.